A selection of T cell receptor beta chains follows, all from one sample in a study of post-analysis software for immune sequencing data. TCRdb redid the calling of the PCR reads with MiXCR, one entry per CDR3 protein. This table holds hundreds of thousands of distinct CDR3 sequences, approximately 60% found once. Sequences were obtained from blood. The receptors shown here come from a girl under 10 years old with multiple sclerosis. Each CDR3 is given with its conserved first and last residue. The D gene is left open where the match is weak. The listing skips clone size in some rows; elsewhere it reads once, few, many or a size class.

cdr3_aa cdr3_nt clone_size d_call j_call v_call
CASNNRGHDGYTF TGTGCCAGCAACAACAGGGGGCACGATGGCTACACCTTC . TRBD1 TRBJ1-2 TRBV6-6
CASSPGGLAGDEQFF TGCGCCAGCAGCCCGGGTGGACTAGCGGGGGATGAGCAGTTCTTC . TRBD2 TRBJ2-1 TRBV5-1
CASSPDTYEQYF TGTGCTAGCAGCCCGGACACCTACGAGCAGTACTTC many . TRBJ2-7 TRBV7-7
CASSLERGSEGLFF TGTGCCAGCAGCTTAGAAAGGGGGTCAGAGGGACTGTTTTTT . . TRBJ1-4 TRBV11-2
CAWSPGGSYEQYF TGTGCCTGGAGCCCGGGAGGGTCCTACGAGCAGTACTTC . TRBD2 TRBJ2-7 TRBV30
CSVDLQENTEAFF TGCAGCGTTGACTTACAGGAGAACACTGAAGCTTTCTTT . . TRBJ1-1 TRBV29-1
CSAKSGSTQETQYF TGCAGTGCTAAGTCCGGGAGTACCCAAGAGACCCAGTACTTC . . TRBJ2-5 TRBV20-1
CASSLGDGYSPLHF TGCGCCAGCAGCTTGGGGGACGGCTATTCACCCCTCCACTTT . . TRBJ1-6 TRBV5-1
CASSRGGPEETQYF TGCGCCAGCAGCAGGGGAGGGCCGGAGGAGACCCAGTACTTC few TRBD2 TRBJ2-5 TRBV5-1
CASSAGEGQPQHF TGCGCCAGCAGCGCAGGGGAGGGGCAGCCCCAGCATTTT . . TRBJ1-5 TRBV5-1
CASSRTGHCEKLFF TGTGCAAGCTCCCGGACGGGGCACTGTGAAAAACTGTTTTTT once . TRBJ1-4 TRBV7-9
CASKWQGFVGETQYF TGTGCCAGCAAATGGCAGGGGTTTGTGGGCGAGACCCAGTACTTC . . TRBJ2-5 TRBV6-1
CASRAGTGSANEQFF TGTGCCAGCAGAGCTGGGACAGGGTCCGCCAATGAGCAGTTCTTC . TRBD1 TRBJ2-1 TRBV2
CASSFRREGGETQYF TGTGCCAGCAGTTTCCGCCGGGAGGGGGGAGAGACCCAGTACTTC few TRBD2 TRBJ2-5 TRBV7-2
CASSQDLPGSNYNEQFF TGCGCCAGCAGCCAAGATTTGCCAGGCTCCAACTACAATGAGCAGTTCTTC once . TRBJ2-1 TRBV4-3
CATSRVRGFPMNTEAFF TGTGCCACCAGCAGAGTAAGGGGCTTCCCCATGAACACTGAAGCTTTCTTT few . TRBJ1-1 TRBV15
CASSLQGSDNSPLHF TGCGCCAGCAGCCTACAGGGGAGTGATAATTCACCCCTCCACTTT . TRBD1 TRBJ1-6 TRBV5-1
CASSLGQTSGSRGPYNEQFF TGTGCCAGCAGTTTAGGGCAGACTAGCGGGAGTAGAGGCCCCTACAATGAGCAGTTCTTC . TRBD2 TRBJ2-1 TRBV12-3/TRBV12-4
CASSFRQGFGTDTQYF TGTGCCAGCAGCTTCCGACAGGGGTTTGGCACAGATACGCAGTATTTT once TRBD1 TRBJ2-3 TRBV7-9
CASSGQSNYGYTF TGTGCCTCCTCGGGACAGTCTAACTATGGCTACACCTTC . TRBD1 TRBJ1-2 TRBV30
CSAEGLSNEQFF TGCAGCGCCGAGGGTCTTTCTAATGAGCAGTTCTTC few . TRBJ2-1 TRBV29-1
CASSLGGDSSSYEQYF TGCGCCAGCAGCCTAGGGGGTGATAGCAGCTCCTACGAGCAGTACTTC . . TRBJ2-7 TRBV4-1
CSVVWGTDQETRYF TGCAGCGTTGTCTGGGGGACAGACCAAGAGACCCGGTACTTC . TRBD1 TRBJ2-5 TRBV29-1
CSVGDGQFF TGCAGCGTGGGGGATGGGCAGTTCTTC few . TRBJ2-1 TRBV29-1
CASSPAGGGYEQYF TGTGCCAGCAGCCCCGCGGGCGGGGGCTACGAGCAGTACTTC . TRBD2 TRBJ2-7 TRBV11-2
CASSLWLGQFQETQYF TGTGCCAGCAGTTTATGGCTCGGGCAGTTCCAAGAGACCCAGTACTTC once . TRBJ2-5 TRBV12-3/TRBV12-4
CASSQDPGAGELFF TGTGCCAGCAGCCAAGATCCGGGGGCCGGGGAGCTGTTTTTT . . TRBJ2-2 TRBV4-2
CASSPDRTVHEQYF TGTGCCAGCTCACCAGACAGAACAGTTCACGAGCAGTACTTC once . TRBJ2-7 TRBV18
CASSLGPSLSYEQYF TGTGCCAGCAGCTTAGGACCATCTCTTTCCTACGAGCAGTACTTC few . TRBJ2-7 TRBV7-2
CASRETSVIYEQYF TGTGCCAGCAGGGAGACTAGCGTCATCTACGAGCAGTACTTC . TRBD2 TRBJ2-7 TRBV6-5
CASSLGGREYGEQFF TGCGCCAGCAGCTTGGGGGGAAGGGAGTACGGTGAGCAGTTCTTC . . TRBJ2-1 TRBV5-1
CASSFMGSSNTGELFF TGTGCCAGCAGCTTTATGGGCAGCTCGAACACCGGGGAGCTGTTTTTT . . TRBJ2-2 TRBV7-3
CASSLGLESYEQYF TGCGCCAGCAGCCTGGGACTAGAATCTTACGAGCAGTACTTC few TRBD2 TRBJ2-7 TRBV5-1
CASSVERGGNEQFF TGTGCCAGCAGCGTAGAGAGGGGAGGGAATGAGCAGTTCTTC . TRBD2 TRBJ2-1 TRBV9
CASGMSSYNEQFF TGTGCCAGCGGGATGAGCTCCTACAATGAGCAGTTCTTC . . TRBJ2-1 TRBV7-3
CATTAGGPPGAKNIQYF TGTGCCACCACAGCGGGGGGGCCGCCCGGAGCCAAAAACATTCAGTACTTC few TRBD2 TRBJ2-4 TRBV15
CASSFHRGRIGQELFF TGTGCCAGCAGCTTCCACCGGGGACGAATTGGCCAGGAACTGTTTTTT . . TRBJ1-4 TRBV11-2
CSARDPAGVSHEQYF TGCAGTGCTAGAGATCCAGCGGGAGTCTCCCACGAGCAGTACTTC . TRBD2 TRBJ2-7 TRBV20-1
CSAEKGQFQETQYF TGCAGTGCCGAAAAGGGACAGTTCCAAGAGACCCAGTACTTC few TRBD1 TRBJ2-5 TRBV20-1
CSVESQVLGTGEQFF TGCAGCGTTGAATCCCAGGTCTTGGGCACCGGGGAGCAGTTCTTC . . TRBJ2-1 TRBV29-1
CASSSSRDTEAFF TGTGCCAGCAGTTCCTCAAGGGACACTGAAGCTTTCTTT few . TRBJ1-1 TRBV6-6
CASSWDGNTQYF TGTGCCAGCAGTTGGGACGGGAATACGCAGTATTTT . . TRBJ2-3 TRBV6-5
CASSLGTSGGAHEQFF TGTGCCAGCAGTTTAGGGACTAGCGGGGGGGCGCATGAGCAGTTCTTC . TRBD2 TRBJ2-1 TRBV27
CASSVLTGQGPTEAFF TGTGCCAGCAGCGTACTAACGGGACAGGGACCCACTGAAGCTTTCTTT . TRBD1 TRBJ1-1 TRBV9
CASSLSSTETQYF TGTGCCAGCAGCTTAAGTAGCACAGAGACCCAGTACTTC few . TRBJ2-5 TRBV11-2
CASSFTGAKNIQYF TGTGCCAGCAGTTTCACAGGAGCCAAAAACATTCAGTACTTC . . TRBJ2-4 TRBV12-3/TRBV12-4
CASSSGRPQETQYF TGCGCCAGCAGCTCGGGGCGGCCCCAAGAGACCCAGTACTTC . . TRBJ2-5 TRBV5-1
CASSLTGGPREQYF TGTGCCAGCAGCTTAACGGGAGGGCCGCGCGAGCAGTACTTC . TRBD2 TRBJ2-7 TRBV11-2
CATSRVGGSGANVLTF TGTGCCACCAGCAGGGTAGGAGGCTCTGGGGCCAACGTCCTGACTTTC few . TRBJ2-6 TRBV15
CASSSGTALNEQFF TGTGCCAGCAGTTCCGGGACAGCCTTAAATGAGCAGTTCTTC . TRBD1 TRBJ2-1 TRBV28
CASSTGTATNEKLFF TGTGCCAGCAGTACGGGGACGGCAACTAATGAAAAACTGTTTTTT . . TRBJ1-4 TRBV9
CASSVETQGGEQYF TGCGCCAGCAGTGTTGAGACTCAGGGGGGGGAGCAGTACTTC . . TRBJ2-4 TRBV4-1
CASRRWGSGADVLTF TGTGCCAGCAGGAGATGGGGCTCTGGGGCCGACGTCCTGACTTTC . . TRBJ2-6 TRBV6-1
CASSYPVNEQFF TGTGCCAGCAGTTACCCCGTCAATGAGCAGTTCTTC . . TRBJ2-1 TRBV12-3/TRBV12-4
CASTVGTANTEAFF TGTGCCAGCACAGTGGGGACGGCGAACACTGAAGCTTTCTTT once . TRBJ1-1 TRBV28